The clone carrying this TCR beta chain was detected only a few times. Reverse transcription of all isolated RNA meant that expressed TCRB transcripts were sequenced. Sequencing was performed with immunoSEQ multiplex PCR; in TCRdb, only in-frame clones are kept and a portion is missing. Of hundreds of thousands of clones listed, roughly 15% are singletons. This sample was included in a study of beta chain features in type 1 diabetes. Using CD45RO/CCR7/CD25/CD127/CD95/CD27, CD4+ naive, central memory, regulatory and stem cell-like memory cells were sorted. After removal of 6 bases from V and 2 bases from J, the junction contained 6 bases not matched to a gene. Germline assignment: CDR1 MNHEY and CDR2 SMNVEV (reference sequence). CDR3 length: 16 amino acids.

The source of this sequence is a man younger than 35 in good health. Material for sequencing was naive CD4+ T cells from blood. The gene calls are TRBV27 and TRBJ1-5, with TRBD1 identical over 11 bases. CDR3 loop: CASRPGQGVGNQPQHF. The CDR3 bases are TGTGCCAGCAGACCGGGACAGGGGGTCGGCAATCAGCCCCAGCATTTT.